This is a list of T cell receptor beta chains from one sample in a study of response to subunit inactivated influenza vaccine. From the RT-PCR reads, TCRdb called clonotypes with MiXCR, one entry per CDR3 protein. The table records 500,000 or so distinct CDR3 sequences, about a tenth of them present only once. Sequenced here: PBMCs from blood, sampled roughly 48 days after vaccination. These receptors all come from a man in his fifties or sixties who received an inactivated influenza vaccine. Both conserved end residues are part of each CDR3. Part of the rows lack a size; the others show once, few, many or a class for expanded clones.

J,V,size,CDR3
TRBJ1-5,TRBV6-1,few,CASSKGINQPQHF
TRBJ2-7,TRBV7-8,many,CASSLGRGSEQYF
TRBJ2-5,TRBV19,.,CASGDRKETQYF
TRBJ2-1,TRBV29-1,.,CSAGLAGGFGEQFF
TRBJ2-7,TRBV28,.,CASSYRQGQYF
TRBJ2-7,TRBV20-1,few,CSARAQQRRGLGEQYF
TRBJ2-1,TRBV6-2/TRBV6-3,.,CASSNSIEQFF
TRBJ2-1,TRBV6-2/TRBV6-3,many,CASSQTSVQFF
TRBJ1-5,TRBV12-3/TRBV12-4,.,CASSGRQGGRQPQHF
TRBJ1-2,TRBV5-5,.,CASSFWDSPNYGYTF
TRBJ2-1,TRBV6-1,few,CASSPGGGPKPNEQFF
TRBJ2-1,TRBV7-3,.,CASSGTGGREQFF
TRBJ2-4,TRBV20-1,few,CSARDRKNIQYF
TRBJ2-3,TRBV20-1,.,CSASPSGAPSTDTQYF
TRBJ2-5,TRBV10-3,few,CAISDAETQYF